These 12 T cell receptor beta chains share one sample of origin, sequenced in a study of CD8 T cells in Susac syndrome. An input of about 0.5 to 1 ug of RNA was subjected to reverse transcription using random hexamers. TCRdb re-called the immunoSEQ multiplex PCR reads through MiXCR, storing one row per CDR3 protein. The sample holds some 140,000 distinct CDR3 sequences, 95% seen once. Sequenced sample: CD8+ T cells from PBMCs. These receptors all come from a human donor with Susac syndrome.

The rearrangement uses TRBV28 and TRBJ1-1; a weak D match, TRBD1 (5 bases). There are 12 residues in the CDR3. V was pared by 6 bases and J by 4 bases, with 9 bases between. CDR1 MDHEN and CDR2 SYDVKM come from the germline V gene. As DNA, the CDR3 is TGTGCCAGCAGCCAGGGTAGCACTGAAGCTTTCTTT. Protein: CASSQGSTEAFF.

A single count supports this clonotype. The chain uses TRBV20-1 and TRBJ2-1, with 11 bases that match TRBD2. CDR3 length: 15 residues. CDR1 is DFQATT, CDR2 SNEGSKA, per germline (reference sequence). Trimming removed 1 base from V and 5 bases from J; junction bases left unmatched: 4. The CDR3 nucleotides read TGCAGTGCTAGAGCGACTAGCGGGGACCACAATGAGCAGTTCTTC. The encoded protein is CSARATSGDHNEQFF.

This rearrangement joins TRBV29-1 to TRBJ2-1; D remains ambiguous. Trimming took off 3 bases at V and 2 bases at J, with 11 bases between the two ends. This CDR3 has 14 amino acids. CDR1 and CDR2 (germline): SQVTM, ANQGSEA. The CDR3 protein is CSVERPSTYNEQFF. CDR3 nucleotide sequence: TGCAGCGTTGAGCGGCCTTCCACCTACAATGAGCAGTTCTTC.

The chain combines TRBV20-1 with TRBJ2-4; perhaps TRBD2 as D (5 bases). This CDR3 has 13 amino acids. The V gene's germline CDR1 is DFQATT and CDR2 SNEGSKA (reference sequence). V lost 6 bases and J lost 3, with 12 bases in between. DNA for the CDR3: TGCAGTGCCGAGGACTCAATCAAAAACATTCAGTACTTC. Residues: CSAEDSIKNIQYF.

CDR3 coding DNA: TGCGCCAGCAGCCCCTTAGCGGGAGAACTCTACGAGCAGTACTTC. Translating it yields CASSPLAGELYEQYF. V is TRBV4-1 and J is TRBJ2-7, with 9 bases fitting TRBD2. This CDR3 has 15 residues. The V gene end was trimmed by 4 bases and the J gene end by 3 bases; junction bases not matched to a gene: 7. Germline V gene lookup returns CDR1 MGHRA and CDR2 YSYEKL.

The CDR3 sequence is CASSLYPPGGSIEAFF. CDR3 nucleotides: TGTGCCAGCAGTTTATATCCCCCCGGAGGGTCAATTGAAGCTTTCTTT. The chain recombines TRBV27 with TRBJ1-1; D gene unclear. Germline loops: CDR1 MNHEY, CDR2 SMNVEV (reference sequence). The CDR3 totals 16 residues. V lost 1 base, J lost 7 bases, and 19 bases lay in between.

J is TRBJ1-1 and V is TRBV4-1; D possibly corresponds to TRBD1 (6 bases). Trimming removed 3 bases from V and 3 bases from J, with 8 bases in between. The CDR3 length is 13 residues. The V gene's germline CDR1 is MGHRA and CDR2 YSYEKL. The CDR3 DNA reads TGCGCCAGCAGCCAGGGGGCGGACACTGAAGCTTTCTTT. Translation gives CASSQGADTEAFF.

V usage is TRBV6-1 and J usage is TRBJ2-7, with 10 bases that match TRBD1. Germline V gene data show CDR1 as MNHNS and CDR2 as SASEGT. Trimming removed 1 base from V and 0 bases from J; junction bases left unmatched: 3. The CDR3 is 16 residues long. The CDR3 loop reads CASSEGGTGVSYEQYF. The CDR3 DNA is TGTGCCAGCAGTGAAGGTGGGACAGGGGTCTCCTACGAGCAGTACTTC.

The V and J genes are TRBV27 and TRBJ2-1, with TRBD1 identical over 7 bases. Trimming at V came to 7 bases and at J to 5 bases, leaving 8 bases not matched to a gene. The CDR3 sequence is 14 residues long. Germline V CDR1 and CDR2: MNHEY, SMNVEV (reference sequence). CDR3 protein: CASTPTGYHNEQFF. CDR3 sequence (DNA): TGTGCCAGCACGCCGACAGGGTACCACAATGAGCAGTTCTTC.

The chain couples TRBV5-1 to TRBJ2-7; tentatively, D is TRBD2 (6 bases). Trimming cost V 1 base and J 1 base, with 9 bases left between them. This CDR3 comprises 14 residues. CDR1 is SGHRS and CDR2 is YFSETQ in the germline V gene. CDR3 loop: CASSLRGGSYEQYF. In DNA, the CDR3 is TGCGCCAGCAGCTTGAGGGGAGGATCCTACGAGCAGTACTTC.

The J gene is TRBJ1-1, the V gene TRBV19; weak D call: TRBD1 (5 bases). This CDR3 spans 16 amino acids. The germline CDR1 and CDR2 sequences are LNHDA and SQIVND (reference sequence). Trimming removed 4 bases at V and 8 bases at J, with 23 bases between. CDR3 in amino acids: CASSNDPETGRSEAFF. The CDR3 nucleotides are TGTGCCAGTAGTAATGACCCTGAAACAGGAAGGTCCGAAGCTTTCTTT.

This clonotype has a single count. J is TRBJ1-4 and V is TRBV11-2; no clear D. Germline CDR1 SGHAT, CDR2 FQNNGV. The CDR3 runs 16 residues. V dropped 4 bases and J dropped 5 bases, with 17 bases sitting between them. This CDR3 reads CASSSASGLSNEKLFF. The CDR3 nucleotides are TGTGCCAGCAGCTCAGCTTCTGGTTTATCGAATGAAAAACTGTTTTTT.